A single sample is the source of the 9 T cell receptor beta chains below, sequenced in a study of shared clonotypes between healthy human individuals. The repertoire was sequenced with immunoSEQ multiplex PCR; TCRdb's copy has only in-frame clones and lacks some. The repertoire holds about 2 million clones, with around 96% as singletons. CD8 cells classed as naive were CD45RO-negative and positively selected for CCR7, excluding terminally differentiated effector memory CD45RA+ cells. Sequencing input: naive CD8+ T cells sorted from blood. All receptors derive from a man between 18 and 35 years old in good health.

The rearrangement joins TRBV10-3 to TRBJ2-2; 7 nucleotides match TRBD1. This CDR3 has 16 residues. The ends lost 7 bases at V and 0 bases at J; junction bases unmatched: 8. Per the germline V gene, CDR1 is ENHRY and CDR2 is SYGVKD. The CDR3 DNA follows: TGTGCCATCACCCCGGGACAGATCACGAACACCGGGGAGCTGTTTTTT. It codes for CAITPGQITNTGELFF.

This clone was found a few times. The rearrangement joins TRBV10-3 to TRBJ1-2; the D gene is possibly TRBD1 (6 bases). Trimming removed 9 bases at V and 1 base at J, with 6 bases between. In germline, CDR1 is ENHRY, CDR2 SYGVKD. CDR3 length: 11 amino acids. CDR3 loop: CAIQGNYGYTF. The CDR3, as DNA: TGTGCCATACAGGGTAACTATGGCTACACCTTC.

This clone came up once. This rearrangement joins TRBV4-1 to TRBJ2-1, with 9 nucleotides matching TRBD2. The CDR3 has 16 residues. Germline V gene sequence: CDR1 MGHRA, CDR2 YSYEKL. With 2 bases clipped from V and 5 bases from J, the junction kept 7 bases outside the gene matches. This CDR3 is CASSQLLAGINNEQFF. The DNA of the CDR3 is TGCGCCAGCAGCCAACTGCTAGCGGGAATTAACAATGAGCAGTTCTTC.

V and J are TRBV6-5 and TRBJ1-5; TRBD1 might be the D (6 bases). The germline V gene has CDR1 MNHEY and CDR2 SVGAGI. This CDR3 contains 15 residues. Trimming took 8 bases from V and 1 from J, leaving 15 bases between them. This chain's CDR3 is CASADHRESNQPQHF. The CDR3 DNA sequence: TGTGCCAGCGCGGATCACAGGGAGAGCAATCAGCCCCAGCATTTT.

The chain has TRBV27 and TRBJ1-1; 8 nucleotides match TRBD1. J was trimmed by 4 bases and V by 6 bases; bases with no gene match: 7. Germline V gene lookup returns CDR1 MNHEY and CDR2 SMNVEV (reference sequence). This CDR3 region has 14 residues. The CDR3 DNA follows: TGTGCCAGCAGATTTCAGGGGGCAGGCACTGAAGCTTTCTTT. Residues: CASRFQGAGTEAFF.

The J gene is TRBJ2-7, the V gene TRBV6-1; possibly TRBD2 for D (5 bases). The CDR3 has 12 amino acids. Germline CDR1 MNHNS, CDR2 SASEGT. V shed 5 bases and J shed 5 bases, with 10 bases lying between them. In nucleotides, the CDR3 is TGTGCCAGCAGTAAAACGACTAACGAGCAGTACTTC. It codes for CASSKTTNEQYF.

Comment on this clone: Within the sample, other DNA sequences also encode this same CDR3. The CDR3 coding sequence is TGTGCCAGCAGTCCGGGTAACTATGGCTACACCTTC. Translated, it gives CASSPGNYGYTF. The chain couples TRBV28 to TRBJ1-2; D unclear. V was shortened by 5 bases and J by 1 base, with 5 bases between the two germline ends. Germline CDR1 MDHEN, CDR2 SYDVKM. The CDR3 is made up of 12 amino acids.

In the case of this clone: One end of the junction does not line up with germline, which may come from a read error. The J gene is TRBJ2-7, the V gene TRBV5-1; tentatively, D is TRBD2 (5 bases). Germline values: CDR1 SGHRS, CDR2 YFSETQ. CDR3 length: 13 residues. The CDR3 sequence is CASSSLDSSEQYF. The CDR3 DNA reads TGCGCCAGCAGCTCACTAGATTCCTCCGAGCAGTACTTC.

The chain employs TRBV13 and TRBJ2-5; no clear D gene. Between the trimmed V and J ends, which lost 4 bases and 1 base, there was a span of 10 bases. Per the germline V gene, CDR1 is PRHDT and CDR2 is FYEKMQ (reference sequence). The CDR3 sequence is 14 residues long. Here the CDR3 DNA reads TGTGCCAGCAGCTCCCGAGGCTTCCAAGAGACCCAGTACTTC. Translated: CASSSRGFQETQYF.